The sequence of this TCR beta chain was determined in a study of cytomegalovirus exposure and HLA in healthy donors. Vbeta (60) and Jbeta (13) primers were used in the PCR. Sequencing used immunoSEQ multiplex PCR; TCRdb keeps in-frame clones, though not all of them. In the table there are 150,000 or so clones, 70% to 80% of which are singletons. Deletions cut 6 bases from V and 2 bases from J, with 6 bases between. CDR3 length: 12 amino acids. CDR1 is SGHTA, CDR2 FQGNSA, per germline. Points on this clone: The same CDR3 also results from other DNA sequences found in this sample.

The receptor's source is a female donor in good health and CMV-seronegative. This chain connects TRBV7-2 to TRBJ2-3, with no clear D. Material: PBMCs. DNA for the CDR3: TGTGCCAGCAGTTCCTACACAGATACGCAGTATTTT. It yields the protein CASSSYTDTQYF.